A single sample gave rise to the 25 T cell receptor beta chains below, sequenced in a study of blood T cell repertoires in COVID-19 (TCRdb year 2020). The library relied on the immunoSEQ multiplex PCR assay. TCRdb obtained this table from immuneACCESS and retained in-frame rearrangements with V and J assigned. These tables miss some clones; where compared with another copy, unresolved V genes account for less than half of the shortfall, and the remainder is unexplained. Counted in this sample were under 70,000 clones; around 90% of them appeared once. In total, the top ten clones hold 9.5% to 13% of the sample. Sample: peripheral blood. These receptors all stem from a woman aged 18-35 years with acute or convalescent COVID-19.

This clone was observed a handful of times. CDR3 residues: CASSNQGARDGYTF. The CDR3 DNA follows: TGTGCCAGTAGTAACCAGGGGGCGCGAGATGGCTACACCTTC. This rearrangement joins TRBV19 to TRBJ1-2; TRBD1 agrees at 8 bases. The CDR3 has 14 residues. J gave up 6 bases and V 4 bases, and 7 bases lay outside the gene matches. Germline V lookup: CDR1 LNHDA, CDR2 SQIVND (reference sequence).

The J gene is TRBJ2-1, the V gene TRBV19; 7 bases are shared with TRBD2. The CDR3 contains 12 residues. Germline V lookup: CDR1 LNHDA, CDR2 SQIVND (reference sequence). V dropped 5 bases and J dropped 10; count of bases not matched to a gene: 5. CDR3 protein: CASSLPAGEQFF. In DNA form, the CDR3 reads TGTGCCAGTAGTCTTCCAGCGGGGGAGCAGTTCTTC.

CDR3: CASNGDPNTEAFF. As DNA, the CDR3 is TGTGCCAGCAACGGAGACCCAAATACTGAAGCTTTCTTT. This sequence joins TRBV2 and TRBJ1-1; D remains ambiguous. This CDR3 contains 13 residues. Per the germline V gene, CDR1 is SNHLY and CDR2 is FYNNEI. Trimming took off 7 bases at V and 5 bases at J, with 14 bases between the two ends. Drawing the rest from reference TRBV2 and TRBJ1-1, the complete variable domain is EPEVTQTPSHQVTQMGQEVILRCVPISNHLYFYWYRQILGQKVEFLVSFYNNEISEKSEIFDDQFSVERPDGSNFTLKIRSTKLEDSAMYFCASNGDPNTEAFFGQGTRLTVV.

This clone came up a few times. The genes are TRBV7-8 and TRBJ2-5; D possibly corresponds to TRBD2 (5 bases). Germline CDR1 and CDR2: SGHVS and FQNEAQ. V gave up 1 base and J gave up 5 bases, with 11 bases separating them. CDR3 length: 14 amino acids. DNA for the CDR3: TGTGCCAGCAGCTTAGAACGAGGGTCGGAGACCCAGTACTTC. Its translation is CASSLERGSETQYF. The full variable domain, in which reference TRBV7-8 and TRBJ2-5 provide the parts outside the CDR3, is GAGVSQSPRYKVAKRGQDVALRCDPISGHVSLFWYQQALGQGPEFLTYFQNEAQLDKSGLPSDRFFAERPEGSVSTLKIQRTQQEDSAVYLCASSLERGSETQYFGPGTRLLVL.

The chain links TRBV10-2 to TRBJ1-1; 7 positions agree with TRBD1. V dropped 6 bases and J dropped 0; count of bases not matched to a gene: 4. The CDR3 has 14 residues. Germline CDR1 is WSHSY and CDR2 is SAAADI. As DNA, the CDR3 is TGCGCCAGCAGGTACGGGACAGTGAACACTGAAGCTTTCTTT. Translation: CASRYGTVNTEAFF.

The chain carries TRBV3-1 (or the pseudogene TRBV3-2) and TRBJ1-3, with 7 bases identical to TRBD1. Germline CDR1 LGHDT, CDR2 YNNKEL (reference sequence). CDR3 length equals 15 residues. Trimming removed 0 bases from V and 4 bases from J; junction bases left unmatched: 3. CDR3 bases: TGTGCCAGCAGCCAAGACCAGGGGGTCGGAAACACCATATATTTT. As protein: CASSQDQGVGNTIYF.

The chain has TRBV6-5 and TRBJ1-2, with a tentative D call TRBD1 (5 bases). CDR3 length: 12 amino acids. Trimming shortened V by 2 bases and J by 8 bases, and 9 bases separated the two germline ends. Looked up from germline, CDR1 is MNHEY and CDR2 is SVGAGI. CDR3 sequence reads: CASSYPGKGYTF. The CDR3 coding sequence is TGTGCCAGCAGTTACCCAGGGAAAGGCTACACCTTC.

The chain joins TRBV7-2 to TRBJ2-3; 9 nucleotides align to TRBD2. There are 14 residues in the CDR3. Unmatched junction bases numbered 1, after V lost 1 base and J lost 5 bases. Germline assignment: CDR1 SGHTA and CDR2 FQGNSA. CDR3 sequence: CASSLVAGEDTQYF. For the CDR3, the DNA is TGTGCCAGCAGCTTAGTAGCGGGAGAAGATACGCAGTATTTT.

The V gene is TRBV28, the J gene TRBJ2-1; TRBD2 matches at 10 bases. Germline CDR1 reads MDHEN; CDR2 reads SYDVKM. V lost 5 bases and J lost 2; bases outside the gene matches: 6. The CDR3 extends over 16 amino acids. The CDR3 reads CASSPWTSGTYNEQFF. CDR3 DNA: TGTGCCAGCAGTCCTTGGACTAGCGGAACCTACAATGAGCAGTTCTTC.

The CDR3, as DNA: TGTGCCAGCAGTTTGTCTAGGTGTGAGCAGTTCTTC. Translating gives CASSLSRCEQFF. The chain has TRBV27 and TRBJ2-1; D uncertain. The V end was cut by 3 bases, the J end by 9 bases, with 9 bases between. The CDR3 contains 12 residues. Germline V CDR1 and CDR2: MNHEY, SMNVEV (reference sequence).

CDR3 region: CASSSTSGPSTDTQYF. CDR3 DNA: TGCGCCAGCAGTTCGACTAGCGGGCCCAGCACAGATACGCAGTATTTT. J is TRBJ2-3 and V is TRBV5-1; 10 bases match TRBD2. This CDR3 has 16 amino acids. The germline gives CDR1 SGHRS, CDR2 YFSETQ. V shed 5 bases, J shed 0 bases, and the junction held 6 bases outside the gene matches.

The chain couples TRBV29-1 to TRBJ2-5, with D tentatively TRBD2 (6 bases). V lost 7 bases, J lost 5 bases, and 20 bases lay in between. There are 14 residues in the CDR3. In germline, CDR1 is SQVTM, CDR2 ANQGSEA. CDR3 DNA sequence: TGCAGCGGGCGGTCTGCGGGGTCGGTGGAGACCCAGTACTTC. It yields the protein CSGRSAGSVETQYF.

The chain is built from TRBV11-2 and TRBJ1-2, with TRBD1 matching 7 bases. Germline CDR1 and CDR2: SGHAT and FQNNGV. This CDR3 comprises 15 residues. The V segment lost 1 base and the J segment 5 bases; nucleotides outside the gene matches: 7. DNA for the CDR3: TGTGCCAGCAGCTTAGCCGGCAGGGGGAATTATGGCTACACCTTC. Its protein is CASSLAGRGNYGYTF.

The chain combines TRBV27 with TRBJ2-3, with D tentatively TRBD2 (5 bases). Germline V CDR1 and CDR2: MNHEY, SMNVEV (reference sequence). The germline V and J ends were trimmed by 8 bases and 6 bases, with 9 bases remaining between them. This CDR3 has 11 residues. CDR3 bases: TGTGCCAGCGGGAGTTGGGATACGCAGTATTTT. Translated: CASGSWDTQYF.

V usage is TRBV27 and J usage is TRBJ2-7; TRBD1 aligns across 8 bases. From germline, CDR1 is MNHEY and CDR2 SMNVEV (reference sequence). The CDR3 has 15 residues. V was clipped by 6 bases and J by 0 bases; unmatched bases: 7. For the CDR3, the DNA is TGTGCCAGCAGGCCCAGGGGGCTCTCCTCCTACGAGCAGTACTTC. Translation: CASRPRGLSSYEQYF.

The chain links TRBV10-2 to TRBJ1-6; D is possibly TRBD1 (6 bases). The CDR3 contains 16 residues. Looked up from germline, CDR1 is WSHSY and CDR2 is SAAADI. V dropped 6 bases and J dropped 8 bases, with 20 bases sitting between them. CDR3 DNA: TGCGCCAGCAGGGCAGGGGCCCGCCTGAGAGATTCACCCCTCCACTTT. Encoded protein: CASRAGARLRDSPLHF.

This sequence joins TRBV7-9 and TRBJ2-1; 16 nucleotides agree with TRBD2. Germline V gene lookup returns CDR1 SEHNR and CDR2 FQNEAQ (reference sequence). Losses at the gene ends were 5 bases for V and 8 bases for J; bases not matched to a gene: 9. The CDR3 covers 17 residues. CDR3 DNA sequence: TGTGCCAGCAGCGAGCCGGGACTAGCGGGAGGGAGGCATGAGCAGTTCTTC. Residues: CASSEPGLAGGRHEQFF.

The chain links TRBV5-8 to TRBJ1-2, with 8 bases aligning to TRBD1. With V trimmed by 5 bases and J by 5 bases, 8 bases remained unmatched. Germline CDR1 and CDR2: SGHTS and YDEGEE. This CDR3 has 14 amino acids. The CDR3 nucleotides are TGTGCCAGCAGAAGACAGGGGCCCCGATATGGCTACACCTTC. It yields the protein CASRRQGPRYGYTF.

The V call is TRBV4-3, the J call TRBJ2-1; TRBD2 matches at 14 bases. The CDR3 has 18 amino acids. Germline loops: CDR1 LGHNA, CDR2 YSLEER. J lost 9 bases, V lost 3 bases, and 13 bases had no gene match. The CDR3 nucleotides are TGCGCCAGCAGCCAGGACCAAACCGGGACTAGCGGGAGTGGTGAGCAGTTCTTC. Protein product: CASSQDQTGTSGSGEQFF.

J is TRBJ1-4 and V is TRBV6-1; D unresolved. There are 19 residues in the CDR3. Germline-derived CDR1 and CDR2 are MNHNS and SASEGT. The V and J ends lost 4 bases and 3 bases respectively, with 24 bases between them. The CDR3 protein is CASSGIRETDRGANEKLFF. CDR3 nucleotides: TGTGCCAGCAGTGGAATCCGGGAAACCGACCGTGGGGCTAATGAAAAACTGTTTTTT.

The chain carries TRBV18 and TRBJ2-5; unclear D gene. The CDR3 totals 14 residues. Trimming removed 3 bases at V and 5 bases at J, with 13 bases between. In germline, CDR1 is KGHSH, CDR2 LQKENI. CDR3 loop: CASSPVEYRETQYF. DNA for the CDR3: TGTGCCAGCTCACCTGTGGAGTATCGTGAGACCCAGTACTTC.

J is TRBJ2-7 and V is TRBV29-1; a possible D gene is TRBD1 (6 bases). CDR1 SQVTM and CDR2 ANQGSEA come from the germline V gene. V dropped 5 bases and J dropped 7 bases, with 15 bases sitting between them. The CDR3 has 12 residues. The CDR3: CSVQGSGLEQYF. The CDR3 region has the DNA TGCAGCGTTCAGGGGTCGGGGCTGGAGCAGTACTTC.

The chain is built from TRBV7-2 and TRBJ2-2; 8 bases map to TRBD2. The CDR3 covers 17 residues. The V segment lost 4 bases and the J segment 0 bases; nucleotides outside the gene matches: 7. Germline loops: CDR1 SGHTA, CDR2 FQGNSA. This chain's CDR3 is CASSSPRGGSNTGELFF. The CDR3 region has the DNA TGTGCCAGCAGCTCACCACGGGGGGGGTCGAACACCGGGGAGCTGTTTTTT. Based on the CDR3 plus reference TRBV7-2 and TRBJ2-2, the full variable domain is GAGVSQSPSNKVTEKGKDVELRCDPISGHTALYWYRQSLGQGLEFLIYFQGNSAPDKSGLPSDRFSAERTGGSVSTLTIQRTQQEDSAVYLCASSSPRGGSNTGELFFGEGSRLTVL.

The chain joins TRBV7-2 to TRBJ1-4; D ambiguous. The CDR3 covers 15 residues. The V and J ends lost 4 bases and 2 bases respectively, with 11 bases between them. Per the germline V gene, CDR1 is SGHTA and CDR2 is FQGNSA. CDR3 region: CASSSTGLTNEKLFF. DNA of the CDR3: TGTGCCAGCAGCTCGACTGGCTTGACTAATGAAAAACTGTTTTTT.

The V and J genes are TRBV5-1 and TRBJ2-7, with D perhaps matching TRBD2 (6 bases). The length of the CDR3 is 13 residues. The V gene's germline CDR1 is SGHRS and CDR2 YFSETQ. V dropped 7 bases and J dropped 2 bases, with 13 bases sitting between them. CDR3 region: CASARENAYEQYF. CDR3 DNA sequence: TGCGCCAGCGCGCGGGAAAATGCCTACGAGCAGTACTTC.